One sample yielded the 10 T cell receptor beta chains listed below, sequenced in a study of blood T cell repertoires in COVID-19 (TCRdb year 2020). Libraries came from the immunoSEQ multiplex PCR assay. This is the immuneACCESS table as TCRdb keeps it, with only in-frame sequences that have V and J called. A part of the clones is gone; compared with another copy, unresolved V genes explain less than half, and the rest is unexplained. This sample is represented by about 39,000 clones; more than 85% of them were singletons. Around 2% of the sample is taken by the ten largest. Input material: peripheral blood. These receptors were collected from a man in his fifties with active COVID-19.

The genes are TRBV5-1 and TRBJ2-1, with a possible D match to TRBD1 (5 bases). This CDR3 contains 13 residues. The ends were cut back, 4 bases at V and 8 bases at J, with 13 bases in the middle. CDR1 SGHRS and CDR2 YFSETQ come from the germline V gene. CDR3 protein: CASSRLLGDEQFF. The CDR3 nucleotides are TGCGCCAGCAGCAGGCTATTAGGGGATGAGCAGTTCTTC.

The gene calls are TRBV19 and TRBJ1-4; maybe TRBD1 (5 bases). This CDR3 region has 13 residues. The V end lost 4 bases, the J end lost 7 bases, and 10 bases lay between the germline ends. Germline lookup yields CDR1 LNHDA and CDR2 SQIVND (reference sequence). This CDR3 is CASSNERGEKLFF. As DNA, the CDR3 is TGTGCCAGTAGTAACGAAAGGGGTGAAAAACTGTTTTTT.

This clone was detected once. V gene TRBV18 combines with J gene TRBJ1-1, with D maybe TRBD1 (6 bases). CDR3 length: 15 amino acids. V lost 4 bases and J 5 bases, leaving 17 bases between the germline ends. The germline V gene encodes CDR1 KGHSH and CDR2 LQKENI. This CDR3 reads CASSLKGTGKTEAFF. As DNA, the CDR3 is TGTGCCAGCTCACTGAAGGGTACAGGGAAGACTGAAGCTTTCTTT. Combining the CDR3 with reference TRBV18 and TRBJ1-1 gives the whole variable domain NAGVMQNPRHLVRRRGQEARLRCSPMKGHSHVYWYRQLPEEGLKFMVYLQKENIIDESGMPKERFSAEFPKEGPSILRIQQVVRGDSAAYFCASSLKGTGKTEAFFGQGTRLTVV.

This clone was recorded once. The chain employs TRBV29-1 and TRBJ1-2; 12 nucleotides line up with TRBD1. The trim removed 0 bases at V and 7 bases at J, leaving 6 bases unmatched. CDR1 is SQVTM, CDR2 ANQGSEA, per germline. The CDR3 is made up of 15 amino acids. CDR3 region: CSVEDLGTGGGGYTF. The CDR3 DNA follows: TGCAGCGTTGAAGATCTTGGGACAGGGGGCGGTGGCTACACCTTC.

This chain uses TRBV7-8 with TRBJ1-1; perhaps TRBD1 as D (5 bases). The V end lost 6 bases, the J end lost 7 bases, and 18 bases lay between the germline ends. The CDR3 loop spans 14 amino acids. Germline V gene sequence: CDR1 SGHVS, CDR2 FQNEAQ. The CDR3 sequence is CASSHSQGIGEAFF. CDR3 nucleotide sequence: TGTGCCAGCAGTCATAGTCAGGGAATTGGTGAAGCTTTCTTT.

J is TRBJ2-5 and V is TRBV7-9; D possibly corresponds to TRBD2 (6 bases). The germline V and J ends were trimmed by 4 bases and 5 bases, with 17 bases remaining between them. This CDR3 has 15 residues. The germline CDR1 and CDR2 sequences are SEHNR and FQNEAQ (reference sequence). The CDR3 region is CASSSGGVRGETQYF. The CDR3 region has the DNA TGTGCCAGCAGCTCCGGCGGAGTACGGGGGGAGACCCAGTACTTC.

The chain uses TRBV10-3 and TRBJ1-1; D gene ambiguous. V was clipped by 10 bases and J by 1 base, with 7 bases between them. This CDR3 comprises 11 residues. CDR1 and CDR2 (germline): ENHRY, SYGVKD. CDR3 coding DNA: TGTGCCACTCGGGGGAACACTGAAGCTTTCTTT. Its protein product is CATRGNTEAFF.

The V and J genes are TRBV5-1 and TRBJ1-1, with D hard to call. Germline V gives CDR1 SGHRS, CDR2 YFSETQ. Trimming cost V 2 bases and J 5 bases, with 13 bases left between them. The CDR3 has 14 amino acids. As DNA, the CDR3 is TGCGCCAGCAGCTTCGGATTTGGGAGGACTGAAGCTTTCTTT. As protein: CASSFGFGRTEAFF.

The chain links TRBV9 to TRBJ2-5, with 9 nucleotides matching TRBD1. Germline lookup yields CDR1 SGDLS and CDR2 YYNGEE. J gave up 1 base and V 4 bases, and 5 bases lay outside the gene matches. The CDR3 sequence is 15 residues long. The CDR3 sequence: CASSFRDRVQETQYF. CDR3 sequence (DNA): TGTGCCAGCAGCTTTCGGGACAGGGTCCAAGAGACCCAGTACTTC.

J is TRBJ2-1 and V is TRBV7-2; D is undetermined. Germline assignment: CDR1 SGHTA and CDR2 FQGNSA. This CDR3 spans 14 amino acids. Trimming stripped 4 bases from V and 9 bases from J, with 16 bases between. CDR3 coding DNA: TGTGCCAGCAGCTCTATTCCCGCTGCTGGTGAGCAGTTCTTC. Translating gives CASSSIPAAGEQFF.